This is a list of T cell receptor beta chains from one sample in a study. TCRdb reprocessed the RT-PCR reads via MiXCR and lists one record per CDR3 protein. In the table there are about 680,000 distinct CDR3 sequences, approximately 15% of which are singletons. The specimen sequenced was memory CD4+ T cells from blood. The receptors stem from a female donor in good health, serving as a healthy control. The CDR3 runs from the conserved cysteine through the conserved F or W. The D gene is left open where the match is weak.

J,D,V,CDR3
TRBJ2-7,TRBD1,TRBV18,CASSPGQGRREQYF
TRBJ2-7,-,TRBV6-5,CASKTGGDYEQYF
TRBJ1-2,TRBD1,TRBV6-5,CASSYDGQGNGYTF
TRBJ2-1,-,TRBV7-3,CASSAIEGEQFF
TRBJ2-2,TRBD2,TRBV10-3,CATSEGTSSSSGTGELFF
TRBJ2-5,TRBD1,TRBV5-1,CASSSNWGQQETQYF
TRBJ2-7,-,TRBV12-3/TRBV12-4,CASSPRTVSYEQYF
TRBJ2-7,-,TRBV6-5,CASSLGPSAHEQYF
TRBJ2-1,TRBD2,TRBV20-1,CSARDPAASGRNEQFF
TRBJ2-4,-,TRBV6-2/TRBV6-3,CASSDSHAKNIQYF